The 30 T cell receptor beta chains below were found in one sample sequenced in a study of T cell responses to AZD1222 COVID-19 vaccine. Sequencing used immunoSEQ multiplex PCR; TCRdb keeps in-frame clones, though not all of them. The table lists fewer than 150,000 clones, roughly 87% of them singletons, with 1.4% to 1.5% in the top ten. The sample in question was peripheral blood, obtained on day 0 of AZD1222 vaccination. The receptors derive from an adult in good health.

This chain links TRBV4-2 with TRBJ2-7; possibly TRBD2 for D (6 bases). Trimming removed 3 bases from V and 1 base from J, with 10 bases in between. The CDR3 is 14 residues long. Germline assignment: CDR1 LGHNA and CDR2 YNFKEQ. CDR3 bases: TGTGCCAGCAGCCAGGGACTGGAATCCTACGAGCAGTACTTC. Its translation: CASSQGLESYEQYF.

The chain carries TRBV5-1 and TRBJ2-1; D may be TRBD2 (6 bases). Germline V gene data show CDR1 as SGHRS and CDR2 as YFSETQ. This CDR3 is built from 15 residues. The V end was cut by 4 bases, the J end by 7 bases, with 18 bases between. In DNA form, the CDR3 reads TGCGCCAGCAGCCCGGGACTCCGACGTGCTAATGAGCAGTTCTTC. Translating it yields CASSPGLRRANEQFF.

The gene calls are TRBV7-2 and TRBJ2-3; 10 nucleotides agree with TRBD2. J gave up 5 bases and V 5 bases, and 10 bases lay outside the gene matches. The germline CDR1 and CDR2 sequences are SGHTA and FQGNSA. The CDR3 has 16 amino acids. The CDR3 bases are TGTGCCAGCAGCCCGGGAGCGGGGGGGCGGGTAGATACGCAGTATTTT. Amino acids: CASSPGAGGRVDTQYF.

This clone was seen just once. This chain uses TRBV5-4 with TRBJ1-2; TRBD1 aligns across 7 bases. Per germline, CDR1 SGHNT and CDR2 YYREEE (reference sequence). There are 14 residues in the CDR3. Trimming cost V 0 bases and J 2 bases; bases outside gene matches: 1. CDR3 loop: CASSLEGGNYGYTF. DNA for the CDR3: TGTGCCAGCAGCTTGGAAGGGGGCAACTATGGCTACACCTTC.

The chain employs TRBV10-3 and TRBJ2-7; TRBD1 might be the D (6 bases). V was trimmed by 8 bases and J by 0 bases, leaving 14 bases between them. The CDR3 has 14 residues. Germline CDR1 ENHRY, CDR2 SYGVKD. This CDR3 is CAIADRPNSYEQYF. DNA for the CDR3: TGTGCCATCGCGGACAGACCCAACTCCTACGAGCAGTACTTC.

This clone came up once. The sample holds other DNA sequences that translate to the same CDR3. CDR3 in amino acids: CASSLQETQYF. CDR3 coding DNA: TGCGCCAGCAGCTTGCAAGAGACCCAGTACTTC. The rearrangement links TRBV5-1 to TRBJ2-5; unclear D gene. Germline CDR1 SGHRS, CDR2 YFSETQ. V was pared by 1 base and J by 2 bases, with 0 bases between. This CDR3 is built from 11 residues.

This clone was counted once. This rearrangement joins TRBV18 to TRBJ2-1; no firm D call. The V gene's germline CDR1 is KGHSH and CDR2 LQKENI. The CDR3 sequence is 12 residues long. Trimming took 4 bases from V and 5 from J, leaving 6 bases between them. The DNA for the CDR3 is TGTGCCAGCTCACTCGACAACAATGAGCAGTTCTTC. This sequence encodes CASSLDNNEQFF.

The chain is built from TRBV27 and TRBJ1-5, with no clear D. Germline V gene sequence: CDR1 MNHEY, CDR2 SMNVEV (reference sequence). Trimming pared 3 bases from V and 0 bases from J, leaving 6 bases between. This CDR3 has 14 residues. In DNA form, the CDR3 reads TGTGCCAGCAGTTTCTCTGATAGCAATCAGCCCCAGCATTTT. This codes for CASSFSDSNQPQHF.

This clone has ten or more counts. The chain combines TRBV7-8 with TRBJ2-1, with 14 nucleotides matching TRBD2. Trimming took 5 bases from V and 0 from J; bases not matched to a gene: 6. Germline assignment: CDR1 SGHVS and CDR2 FQNEAQ. The CDR3 sequence is 18 residues long. The CDR3 loop is CASSETSGGAISYNEQFF. In DNA, the CDR3 is TGTGCCAGCAGCGAGACTAGCGGGGGGGCCATCTCCTACAATGAGCAGTTCTTC.

The rearrangement joins TRBV2 to TRBJ2-7; D perhaps matches TRBD1 (6 bases). Deletions cut 11 bases from V and 0 bases from J, with 14 bases between. The CDR3 sequence is 13 residues long. From germline, CDR1 is SNHLY and CDR2 FYNNEI. The CDR3 DNA is TGTGCCGGGGGCCGCAGGGACTCCTACGAGCAGTACTTC. It translates to CAGGRRDSYEQYF.

The V and J genes are TRBV7-9 and TRBJ2-1, with 8 bases fitting TRBD1. Trimming at V came to 5 bases and at J to 7 bases, leaving 4 bases not matched to a gene. The CDR3 is 13 residues long. Germline CDR1 is SEHNR and CDR2 is FQNEAQ (reference sequence). This chain's CDR3 is CASSRTGGNEQFF. In DNA form, the CDR3 reads TGTGCCAGCAGCCGCACAGGGGGGAATGAGCAGTTCTTC.

The chain joins TRBV3-1 (or the pseudogene TRBV3-2) to TRBJ2-7, with 9 bases fitting TRBD1. Trimming at V came to 4 bases and at J to 5 bases, leaving 9 bases not matched to a gene. The CDR3 is made up of 15 amino acids. Germline CDR1 reads LGHDT; CDR2 reads YNNKEL (reference sequence). The CDR3 loop is CASSPWTGAGNEQYF. The CDR3 nucleotides are TGTGCCAGCAGCCCCTGGACAGGGGCAGGAAACGAGCAGTACTTC.

This rearrangement joins TRBV7-2 to TRBJ1-2; D possibly corresponds to TRBD1 (6 bases). Trimming removed 5 bases at V and 10 bases at J, with 17 bases between. The CDR3 runs to 13 residues. Germline V lookup: CDR1 SGHTA, CDR2 FQGNSA. The CDR3 region is CASSARDTLTYTF. For the CDR3, the DNA is TGTGCCAGCAGCGCAAGGGACACCCTCACCTACACCTTC.

V gene TRBV27 combines with J gene TRBJ2-6; D is ambiguous. Germline CDR1 is MNHEY and CDR2 is SMNVEV (reference sequence). The CDR3 runs to 13 residues. V was trimmed by 3 bases and J by 2 bases, leaving 2 bases between them. CDR3 nucleotide sequence: TGTGCCAGCAGTTTGGCTGGGGCCAACGTCCTGACTTTC. This codes for CASSLAGANVLTF.

The CDR3 sequence is CASSQFLLEAYEQYF. In DNA, the CDR3 is TGCGCCAGCAGCCAATTCCTCTTGGAGGCCTACGAGCAGTACTTC. This sequence joins TRBV4-1 and TRBJ2-7; tentative D call: TRBD2 (5 bases). CDR3 size: 15 residues. In germline, CDR1 is MGHRA, CDR2 YSYEKL. The ends were cut back, 2 bases at V and 2 bases at J, with 13 bases in the middle.

A single count supports this clone. The rearrangement links TRBV14 to TRBJ1-6; TRBD1 is a possible D gene (6 bases). Trimming pared 7 bases from V and 12 bases from J, leaving 28 bases between. Germline V gene data show CDR1 as SGHDN and CDR2 as FVKESK. The CDR3 sequence is 17 residues long. The CDR3 loop is CASINKRRTVHGEPLHF. CDR3 DNA sequence: TGTGCCAGCATCAACAAGAGAAGGACAGTCCATGGGGAACCCCTCCACTTT.

The chain joins TRBV5-6 to TRBJ1-2, with 7 bases matching TRBD1. The CDR3 extends over 14 amino acids. With 6 bases clipped from V and 5 bases from J, the junction kept 10 bases outside the gene matches. Germline V gene lookup returns CDR1 SGHDT and CDR2 YYEEEE. The DNA of the CDR3 is TGTGCCAGCAACCGGCCGGGACAGAATTATGGCTACACCTTC. Its translation: CASNRPGQNYGYTF. The full variable domain, completed using reference TRBV5-6 and TRBJ1-2, is DAGVTQSPTHLIKTRGQQVTLRCSPKSGHDTVSWYQQALGQGPQFIFQYYEEEERQRGNFPDRFSGHQFPNYSSELNVNALLLGDSALYLCASNRPGQNYGYTFGSGTRLTVV.

V and J are TRBV5-5 and TRBJ2-1, with D maybe TRBD1 (5 bases). The germline gives CDR1 SGHKS, CDR2 YYEKEE (reference sequence). The germline V and J ends were trimmed by 4 bases and 7 bases, with 12 bases remaining between them. The CDR3 spans 13 residues. CDR3 region: CASSQEQVNEQFF. Here the CDR3 DNA reads TGTGCCAGCAGCCAAGAACAGGTAAATGAGCAGTTCTTC.

The chain combines TRBV5-1 with TRBJ2-5; tentatively, D is TRBD2 (5 bases). V lost 0 bases, J lost 2 bases, and 8 bases lay in between. This CDR3 contains 14 residues. The V gene's germline CDR1 is SGHRS and CDR2 YFSETQ. The CDR3 sequence is CASSLDGVQETQYF. The CDR3 nucleotides read TGCGCCAGCAGCTTGGACGGGGTGCAAGAGACCCAGTACTTC.

V and J are TRBV27 and TRBJ1-1; 8 bases map to TRBD1. This CDR3 contains 17 residues. V gave up 5 bases and J gave up 4 bases; unmatched junction bases: 15. Germline V CDR1 and CDR2: MNHEY, SMNVEV (reference sequence). The CDR3 protein is CASSPILVDRVGTEAFF. In DNA, the CDR3 is TGTGCCAGCAGTCCTATCCTGGTGGACAGGGTTGGCACTGAAGCTTTCTTT.

CDR3 sequence (DNA): TGCGCCAGCAGCTCGACGGGGGGCAACACTGAAGCTTTCTTT. Translated, it gives CASSSTGGNTEAFF. The chain joins TRBV5-1 to TRBJ1-1; possibly TRBD1 for D (6 bases). This CDR3 has 14 amino acids. Trimming took off 3 bases at V and 2 bases at J, with 11 bases between the two ends. Germline CDR1 is SGHRS and CDR2 is YFSETQ.

The chain recombines TRBV5-5 with TRBJ2-7, with 11 bases that match TRBD1. Per germline, CDR1 SGHKS and CDR2 YYEKEE (reference sequence). The CDR3 sequence is 14 residues long. The V and J ends lost 4 bases and 6 bases, in that order; junction bases with no gene match: 6. CDR3 residues: CASSPRTGGSEQYF. The CDR3 bases are TGTGCCAGCAGCCCGAGGACAGGGGGCAGCGAGCAGTACTTC.

This rearrangement joins TRBV29-1 to TRBJ2-7; D unresolved. V was cut by 4 bases and J by 3 bases, with 10 bases left in between. This CDR3 region has 12 residues. CDR1 is SQVTM and CDR2 is ANQGSEA in the germline V gene. In nucleotides, the CDR3 is TGCAGCGTTGCACCCTCGGGCTACGAGCAGTACTTC. Protein: CSVAPSGYEQYF.

This chain connects TRBV19 to TRBJ1-2, with D tentatively TRBD1 (6 bases). Germline CDR1 is LNHDA and CDR2 is SQIVND (reference sequence). This CDR3 region has 12 residues. The V end was cut by 9 bases, the J end by 4 bases, with 12 bases between. The CDR3 loop reads CASQQGPYGYTF. In nucleotides, the CDR3 is TGTGCCAGCCAACAGGGTCCCTATGGCTACACCTTC.

This chain uses TRBV6-5 with TRBJ2-5; D might be TRBD1 (6 bases). The CDR3 consists of 13 residues. V dropped 7 bases and J dropped 4 bases, with 13 bases sitting between them. Per the germline V gene, CDR1 is MNHEY and CDR2 is SVGAGI. The CDR3 sequence is CASIVQGLETQYF. CDR3 nucleotide sequence: TGTGCCAGCATTGTTCAGGGGTTAGAGACCCAGTACTTC.

The chain uses TRBV29-1 and TRBJ2-5; 8 nucleotides line up with TRBD1. V lost 7 bases to trimming and J lost 4 bases; unmatched junction nucleotides: 5. Germline lookup yields CDR1 SQVTM and CDR2 ANQGSEA. The CDR3 spans 12 residues. In DNA form, the CDR3 reads TGCAGCGGCCAGGGGGCGGGAGAGACCCAGTACTTC. Translated, it gives CSGQGAGETQYF.

The rearrangement uses TRBV19 and TRBJ1-2; perhaps TRBD1 as D (5 bases). The CDR3 is 13 residues long. CDR1 is LNHDA, CDR2 SQIVND, per germline (reference sequence). The germline V and J ends were trimmed by 4 bases and 7 bases, with 13 bases remaining between them. The CDR3 DNA reads as TGTGCCAGTAGTAGGGGCCAGGGTGGTGGCTACACCTTC. Residues: CASSRGQGGGYTF.

This chain connects TRBV15 to TRBJ1-3, with 11 bases matching TRBD1. Germline CDR1 and CDR2: LNHNV and YYDKDF (reference sequence). V trimming: 6 bases; J trimming: 4 bases; junction bases outside the gene matches: 2. The CDR3 is made up of 14 amino acids. The DNA for the CDR3 is TGTGCCACCAGTGGGACAGGGGGAGGAAACACCATATATTTT. As protein: CATSGTGGGNTIYF.

The J gene is TRBJ2-5, the V gene TRBV19; weak D call: TRBD1 (5 bases). V was shortened by 1 base and J by 0 bases, with 9 bases between the two germline ends. Germline CDR1 reads LNHDA; CDR2 reads SQIVND (reference sequence). CDR3 length equals 15 residues. CDR3 sequence reads: CASSIARTNQETQYF. CDR3 in DNA: TGTGCCAGTAGTATAGCCCGGACAAACCAAGAGACCCAGTACTTC.

The J gene is TRBJ2-5, the V gene TRBV28; 7 bases are a match to TRBD1. The CDR3 contains 15 residues. Trimming cost V 4 bases and J 1 base; bases outside gene matches: 6. Germline values: CDR1 MDHEN, CDR2 SYDVKM. In DNA, the CDR3 is TGTGCCAGCAGTTATCAAGGGACAGCCCAAGAGACCCAGTACTTC. It yields the protein CASSYQGTAQETQYF.